The sequence of this T cell receptor (beta chain) was determined in a study of T cells in Graves' hyperthyroidism and ophthalmopathy. Study at large: Prior to any treatment, at the point of initial diagnosis, peripheral blood was collected.

Researchers amplified the TCR beta CDR3 regions from RNA transcripts. An initial round of RT-PCR targeting the TCR CDR3 relied on the HTBI primer set. TCRdb called the multiplex PCR reads again in MiXCR, with one record for every CDR3 protein. Of roughly 330,000 distinct CDR3 sequences listed, 16% are singletons. The V end was cut by 6 bases, the J end by 2 bases, with 15 bases between. The V gene's germline CDR1 is SNHLY and CDR2 FYNNEI. This CDR3 is 15 amino acids long. The sequence derives from a young man with Graves' hyperthyroidism. This sequence joins TRBV2 and TRBJ2-3; TRBD1 might be the D (6 bases). Sequenced sample: blood. CDR3 sequence: CASSGTGNPTDTQYF. The CDR3 nucleotides are TGTGCCAGCAGCGGTACAGGGAACCCCACAGATACGCAGTATTTT.